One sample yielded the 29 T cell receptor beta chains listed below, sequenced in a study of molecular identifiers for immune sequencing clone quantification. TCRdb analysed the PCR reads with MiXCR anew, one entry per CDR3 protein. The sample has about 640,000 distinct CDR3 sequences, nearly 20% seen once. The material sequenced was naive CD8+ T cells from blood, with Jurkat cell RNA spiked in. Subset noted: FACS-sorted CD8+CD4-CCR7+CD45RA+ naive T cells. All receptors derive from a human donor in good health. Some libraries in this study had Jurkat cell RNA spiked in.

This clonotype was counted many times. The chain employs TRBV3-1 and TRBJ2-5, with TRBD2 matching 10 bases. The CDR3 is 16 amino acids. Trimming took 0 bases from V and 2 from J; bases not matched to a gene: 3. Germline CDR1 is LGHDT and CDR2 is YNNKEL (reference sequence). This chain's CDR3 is CASSQDRTSGQETQYF. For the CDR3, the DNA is TGTGCCAGCAGCCAAGATAGGACTAGCGGACAAGAGACCCAGTACTTC.

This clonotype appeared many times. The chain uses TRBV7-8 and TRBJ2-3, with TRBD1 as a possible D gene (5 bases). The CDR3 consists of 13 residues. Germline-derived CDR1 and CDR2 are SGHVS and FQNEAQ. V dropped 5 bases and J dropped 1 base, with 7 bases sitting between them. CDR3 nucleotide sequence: TGTGCCAGCAGCAGGGGCCGCACAGATACGCAGTATTTT. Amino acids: CASSRGRTDTQYF.

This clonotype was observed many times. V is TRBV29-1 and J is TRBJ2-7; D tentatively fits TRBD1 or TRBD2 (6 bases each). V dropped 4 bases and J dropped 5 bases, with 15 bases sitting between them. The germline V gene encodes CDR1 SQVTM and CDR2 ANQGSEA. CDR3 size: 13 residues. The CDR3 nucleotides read TGCAGCGTTGCCGGGGGCGGGGTCCACGAGCAGTACTTC. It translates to CSVAGGGVHEQYF.

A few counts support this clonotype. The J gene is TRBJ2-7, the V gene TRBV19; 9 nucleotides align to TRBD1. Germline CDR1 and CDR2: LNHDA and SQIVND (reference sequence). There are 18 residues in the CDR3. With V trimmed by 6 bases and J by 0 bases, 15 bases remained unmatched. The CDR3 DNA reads TGTGCCAGTAGCCGACCCAAATTGCGGACAGGGGTCTCCTACGAGCAGTACTTC. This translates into CASSRPKLRTGVSYEQYF.

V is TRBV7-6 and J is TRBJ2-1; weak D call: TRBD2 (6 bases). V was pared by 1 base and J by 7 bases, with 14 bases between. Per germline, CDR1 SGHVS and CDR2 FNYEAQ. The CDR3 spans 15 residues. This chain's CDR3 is CASSLDGSGGNEQFF. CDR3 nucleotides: TGTGCCAGCAGCTTAGATGGTAGCGGAGGGAATGAGCAGTTCTTC.

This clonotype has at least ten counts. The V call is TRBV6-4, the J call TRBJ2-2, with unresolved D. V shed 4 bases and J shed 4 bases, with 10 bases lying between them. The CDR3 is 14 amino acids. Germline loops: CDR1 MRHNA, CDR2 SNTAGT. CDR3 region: CASSVNPGTGELFF. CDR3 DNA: TGTGCCAGCAGTGTAAATCCAGGCACCGGGGAGCTGTTTTTT.

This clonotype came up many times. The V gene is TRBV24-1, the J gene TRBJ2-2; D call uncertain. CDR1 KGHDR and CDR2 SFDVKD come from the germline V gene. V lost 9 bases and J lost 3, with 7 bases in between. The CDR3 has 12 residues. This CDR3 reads CATEGYTGELFF. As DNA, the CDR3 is TGTGCCACCGAAGGGTACACCGGGGAGCTGTTTTTT.

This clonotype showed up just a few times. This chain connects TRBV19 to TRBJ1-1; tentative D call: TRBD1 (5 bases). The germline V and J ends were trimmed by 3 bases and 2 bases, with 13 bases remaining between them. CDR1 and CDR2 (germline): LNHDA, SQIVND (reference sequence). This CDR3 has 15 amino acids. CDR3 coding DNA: TGTGCCAGTAGTATCTCTTCCCAGGGTAACACTGAAGCTTTCTTT. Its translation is CASSISSQGNTEAFF.

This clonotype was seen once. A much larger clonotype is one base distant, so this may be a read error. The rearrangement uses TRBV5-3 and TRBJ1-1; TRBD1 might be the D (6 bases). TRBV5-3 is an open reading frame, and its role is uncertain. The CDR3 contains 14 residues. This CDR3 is CTSSLQTGSTEAFF. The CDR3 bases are TGTACCAGCAGCTTACAAACAGGGTCCACTGAAGCTTTCTTT.

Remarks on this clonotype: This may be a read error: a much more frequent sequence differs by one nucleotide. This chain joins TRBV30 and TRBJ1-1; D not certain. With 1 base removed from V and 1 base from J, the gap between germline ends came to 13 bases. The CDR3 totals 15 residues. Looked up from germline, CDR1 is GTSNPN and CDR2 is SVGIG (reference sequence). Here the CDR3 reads CAWSARGERNTEAFF. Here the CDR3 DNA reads TGTGCCTGGAGTGCAAGAGGCGAGCGGAACACTGAAGCTTTCTTT. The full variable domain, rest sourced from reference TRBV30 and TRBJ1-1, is SQTIHQWPATLVQPVGSPLSLECTVEGTSNPNLYWYRQAAGRGLQLLFYSVGIGQISSEVPQNLSASRPQDRQFILSSKKLLLSDSGFYLCAWSARGERNTEAFFGQGTRLTVV.

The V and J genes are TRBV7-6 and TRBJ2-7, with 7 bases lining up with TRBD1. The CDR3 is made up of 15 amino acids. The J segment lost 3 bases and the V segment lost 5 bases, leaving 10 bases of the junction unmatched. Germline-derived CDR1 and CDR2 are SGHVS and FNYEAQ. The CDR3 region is CASSPDRATRYEQYF. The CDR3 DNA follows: TGTGCCAGCAGCCCCGACAGGGCCACCCGCTACGAGCAGTACTTC.

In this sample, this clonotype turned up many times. The CDR3 loop reads CASSTRTRLQHEQYF. Here the CDR3 DNA reads TGTGCCAGCAGCACCCGGACCCGTCTACAACACGAGCAGTACTTC. The genes are TRBV6-2 or TRBV6-3 and TRBJ2-7; D is unresolved. The CDR3 totals 15 residues. CDR1 MNHEY and CDR2 SVGEGT come from the germline V gene. Trimming took off 6 bases at V and 5 bases at J, with 20 bases between the two ends.

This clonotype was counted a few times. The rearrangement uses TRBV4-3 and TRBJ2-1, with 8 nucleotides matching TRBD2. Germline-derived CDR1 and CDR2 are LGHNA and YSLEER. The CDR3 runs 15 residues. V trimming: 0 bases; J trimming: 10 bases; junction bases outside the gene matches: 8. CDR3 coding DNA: TGCGCCAGCAGCCAAGATCGGGGGGGGCTACTGGAGCAGTTCTTC. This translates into CASSQDRGGLLEQFF.

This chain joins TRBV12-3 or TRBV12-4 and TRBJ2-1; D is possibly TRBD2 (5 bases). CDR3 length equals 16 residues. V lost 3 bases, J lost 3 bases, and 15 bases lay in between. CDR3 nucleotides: TGTGCCAGCAGTTTTCGTGGGAAGGCGGGCTACAATGAGCAGTTCTTC. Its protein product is CASSFRGKAGYNEQFF.

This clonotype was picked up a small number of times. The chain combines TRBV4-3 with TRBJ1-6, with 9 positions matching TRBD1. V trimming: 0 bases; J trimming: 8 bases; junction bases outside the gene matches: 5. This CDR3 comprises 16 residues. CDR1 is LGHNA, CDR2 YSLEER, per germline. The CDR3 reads CASSQDTGGGYSPLHF. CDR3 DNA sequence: TGCGCCAGCAGCCAAGATACAGGGGGCGGATATTCACCCCTCCACTTT.

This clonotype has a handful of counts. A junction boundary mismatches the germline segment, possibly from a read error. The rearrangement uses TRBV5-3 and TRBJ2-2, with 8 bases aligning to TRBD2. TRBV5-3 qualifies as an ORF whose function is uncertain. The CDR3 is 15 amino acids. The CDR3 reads CASSFERGPTGELFF. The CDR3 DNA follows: TGTGCCAGCAGCTTTGAGCGGGGGCCCACCGGGGAGCTGTTTTTT.

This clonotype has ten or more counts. This CDR3 is CASSSTGAKNIQYF. In nucleotides, the CDR3 is TGTGCCAGCAGCTCAACAGGGGCCAAAAACATTCAGTACTTC. The rearrangement joins TRBV7-9 to TRBJ2-4, with D possibly matching TRBD1 (6 bases). V shed 4 bases and J shed 1 base, with 8 bases lying between them. This CDR3 spans 14 amino acids. Germline CDR1 is SEHNR and CDR2 is FQNEAQ (reference sequence).

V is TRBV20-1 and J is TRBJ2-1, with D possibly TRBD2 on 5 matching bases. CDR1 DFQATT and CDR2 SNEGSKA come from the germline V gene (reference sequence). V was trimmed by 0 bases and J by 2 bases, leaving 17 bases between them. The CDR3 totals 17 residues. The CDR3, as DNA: TGCAGTGCTAGAGATGGCGGTATGGGTAGCGCCTACAATGAGCAGTTCTTC. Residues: CSARDGGMGSAYNEQFF.

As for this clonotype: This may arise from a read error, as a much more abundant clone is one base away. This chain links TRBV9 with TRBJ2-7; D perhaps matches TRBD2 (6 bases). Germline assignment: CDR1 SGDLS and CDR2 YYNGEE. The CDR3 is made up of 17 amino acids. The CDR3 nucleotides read TGTGGCAGCAGCGGGTCGGAAGATGGGGGTGGCTTCTACGAGCAGTACTTC. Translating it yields CGSSGSEDGGGFYEQYF.

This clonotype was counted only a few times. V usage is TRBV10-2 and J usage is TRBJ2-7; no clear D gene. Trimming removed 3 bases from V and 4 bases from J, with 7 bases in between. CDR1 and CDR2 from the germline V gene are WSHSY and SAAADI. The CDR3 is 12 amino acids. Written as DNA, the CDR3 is TGCGCCAGCAGTGACCCCGTGTACGAGCAGTACTTC. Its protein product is CASSDPVYEQYF.

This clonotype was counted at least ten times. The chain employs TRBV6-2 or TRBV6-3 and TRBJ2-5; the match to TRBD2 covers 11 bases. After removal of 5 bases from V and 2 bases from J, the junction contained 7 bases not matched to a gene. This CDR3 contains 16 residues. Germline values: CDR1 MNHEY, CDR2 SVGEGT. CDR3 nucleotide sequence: TGTGCCAGCAGTAACGCGGGACTAGCGGAACAAGAGACCCAGTACTTC. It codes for CASSNAGLAEQETQYF.

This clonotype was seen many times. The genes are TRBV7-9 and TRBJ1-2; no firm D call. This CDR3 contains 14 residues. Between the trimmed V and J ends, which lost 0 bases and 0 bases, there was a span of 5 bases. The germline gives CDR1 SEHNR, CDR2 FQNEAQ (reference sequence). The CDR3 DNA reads TGTGCCAGCAGCTTAGCCGCCACTAACTATGGCTACACCTTC. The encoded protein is CASSLAATNYGYTF.

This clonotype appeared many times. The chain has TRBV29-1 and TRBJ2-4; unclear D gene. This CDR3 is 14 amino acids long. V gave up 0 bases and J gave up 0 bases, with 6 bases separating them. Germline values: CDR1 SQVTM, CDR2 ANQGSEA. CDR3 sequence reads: CSVEDRLAKNIQYF. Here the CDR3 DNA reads TGCAGCGTTGAAGACAGACTAGCCAAAAACATTCAGTACTTC.

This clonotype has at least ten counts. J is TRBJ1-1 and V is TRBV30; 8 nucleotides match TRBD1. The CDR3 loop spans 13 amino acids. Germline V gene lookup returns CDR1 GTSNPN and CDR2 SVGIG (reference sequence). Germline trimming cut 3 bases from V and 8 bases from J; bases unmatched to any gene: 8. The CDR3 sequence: CAWSVARQGEAFF. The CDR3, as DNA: TGTGCCTGGAGCGTCGCCAGACAGGGGGAAGCTTTCTTT.

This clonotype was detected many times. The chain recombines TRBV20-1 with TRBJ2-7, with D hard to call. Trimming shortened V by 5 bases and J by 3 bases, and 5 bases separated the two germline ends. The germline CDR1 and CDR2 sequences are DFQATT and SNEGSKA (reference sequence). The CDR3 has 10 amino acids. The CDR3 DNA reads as TGCAGTGCTGGGGACTACGAGCAGTACTTC. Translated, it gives CSAGDYEQYF.

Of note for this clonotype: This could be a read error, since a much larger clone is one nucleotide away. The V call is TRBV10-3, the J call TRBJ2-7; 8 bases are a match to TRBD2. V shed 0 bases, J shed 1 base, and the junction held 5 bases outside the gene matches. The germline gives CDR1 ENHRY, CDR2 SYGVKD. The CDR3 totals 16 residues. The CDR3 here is CAISESGGDTSYEQYF. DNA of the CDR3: TGTGCCATCAGTGAGTCCGGGGGGGACACATCCTACGAGCAGTACTTC.

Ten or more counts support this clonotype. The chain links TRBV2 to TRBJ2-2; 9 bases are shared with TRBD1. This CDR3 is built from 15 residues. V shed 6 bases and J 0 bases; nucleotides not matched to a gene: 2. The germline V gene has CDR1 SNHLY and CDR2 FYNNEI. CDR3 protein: CASSGDRANTGELFF. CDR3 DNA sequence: TGTGCCAGCAGCGGGGACAGGGCGAACACCGGGGAGCTGTTTTTT.

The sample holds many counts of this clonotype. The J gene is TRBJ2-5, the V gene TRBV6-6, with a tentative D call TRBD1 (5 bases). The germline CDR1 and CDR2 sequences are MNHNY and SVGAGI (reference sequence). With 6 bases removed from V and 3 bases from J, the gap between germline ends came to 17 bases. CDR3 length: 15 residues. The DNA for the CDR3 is TGTGCCAGCAGACCCGGTGTCTGGGGCGAAGAGACCCAGTACTTC. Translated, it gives CASRPGVWGEETQYF.

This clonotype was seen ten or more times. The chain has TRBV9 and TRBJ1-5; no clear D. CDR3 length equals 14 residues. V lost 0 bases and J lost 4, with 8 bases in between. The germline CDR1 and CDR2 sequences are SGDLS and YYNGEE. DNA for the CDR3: TGTGCCAGCAGCGTAGCGGCAGATAATCAGCCCCAGCATTTT. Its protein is CASSVAADNQPQHF.